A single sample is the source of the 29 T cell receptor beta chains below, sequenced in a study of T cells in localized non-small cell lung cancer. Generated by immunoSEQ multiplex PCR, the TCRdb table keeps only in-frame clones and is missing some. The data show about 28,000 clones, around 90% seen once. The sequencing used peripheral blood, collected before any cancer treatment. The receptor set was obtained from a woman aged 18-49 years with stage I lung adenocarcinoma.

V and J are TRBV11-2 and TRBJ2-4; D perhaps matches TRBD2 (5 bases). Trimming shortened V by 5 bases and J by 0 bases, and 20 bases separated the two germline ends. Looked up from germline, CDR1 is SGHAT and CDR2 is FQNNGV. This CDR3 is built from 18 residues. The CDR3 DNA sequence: TGTGCCAGCAGCGAAAGTCATTACGGGGTGGGAGCCAAAAACATTCAGTACTTC. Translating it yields CASSESHYGVGAKNIQYF.

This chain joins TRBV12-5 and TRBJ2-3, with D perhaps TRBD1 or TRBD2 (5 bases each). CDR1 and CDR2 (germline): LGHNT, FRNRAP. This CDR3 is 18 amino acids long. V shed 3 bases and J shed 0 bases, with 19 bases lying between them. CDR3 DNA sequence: TGTGCTAGTGGTTTAATAAGGGACGGCGACCCTAGCACAGATACGCAGTATTTT. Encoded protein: CASGLIRDGDPSTDTQYF.

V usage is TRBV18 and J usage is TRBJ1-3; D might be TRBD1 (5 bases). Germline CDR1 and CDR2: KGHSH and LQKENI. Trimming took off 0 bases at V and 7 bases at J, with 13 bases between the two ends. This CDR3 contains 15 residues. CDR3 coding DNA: TGTGCCAGCTCACCACCCGGGCAGGGTATGAACACCATATATTTT. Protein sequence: CASSPPGQGMNTIYF.

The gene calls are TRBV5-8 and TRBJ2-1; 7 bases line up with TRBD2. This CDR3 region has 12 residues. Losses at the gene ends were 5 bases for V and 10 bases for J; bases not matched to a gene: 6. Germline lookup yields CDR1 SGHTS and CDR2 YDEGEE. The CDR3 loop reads CASSLSGIEQFF. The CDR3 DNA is TGTGCCAGCAGTTTAAGCGGGATCGAGCAGTTCTTC.

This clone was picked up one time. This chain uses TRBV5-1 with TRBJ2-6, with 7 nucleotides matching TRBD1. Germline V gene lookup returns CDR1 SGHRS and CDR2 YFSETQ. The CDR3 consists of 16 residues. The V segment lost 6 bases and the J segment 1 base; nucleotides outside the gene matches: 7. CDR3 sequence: CASNTGQQSGANVLTF. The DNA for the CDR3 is TGCGCCAGCAACACGGGACAGCAGTCTGGGGCCAACGTCCTGACTTTC.

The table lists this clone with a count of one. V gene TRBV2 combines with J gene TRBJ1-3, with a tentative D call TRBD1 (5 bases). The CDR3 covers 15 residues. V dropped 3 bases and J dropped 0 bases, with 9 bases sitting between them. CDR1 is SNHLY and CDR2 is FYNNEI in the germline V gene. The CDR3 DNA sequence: TGTGCCAGCAGTGATCAGAGGGGCTCTGGAAACACCATATATTTT. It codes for CASSDQRGSGNTIYF. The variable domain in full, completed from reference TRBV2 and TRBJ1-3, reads EPEVTQTPSHQVTQMGQEVILRCVPISNHLYFYWYRQILGQKVEFLVSFYNNEISEKSEIFDDQFSVERPDGSNFTLKIRSTKLEDSAMYFCASSDQRGSGNTIYFGEGSWLTVV.

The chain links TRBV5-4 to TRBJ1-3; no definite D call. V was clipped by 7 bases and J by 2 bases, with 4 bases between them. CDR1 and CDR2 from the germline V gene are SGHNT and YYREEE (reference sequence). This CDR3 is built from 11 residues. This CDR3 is CASRTGNTIYF. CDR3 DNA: TGTGCCAGCCGGACTGGAAACACCATATATTTT.

CDR3 bases: TGTGCCAGTAGTATATCCGCAGGGGATAATCAGCCCCAGCATTTT. Translating gives CASSISAGDNQPQHF. J is TRBJ1-5 and V is TRBV19, with a weak D call TRBD1 (6 bases). The CDR3 contains 15 residues. V was trimmed by 2 bases and J by 4 bases, leaving 12 bases between them. Germline CDR1 LNHDA, CDR2 SQIVND (reference sequence).

CDR3 region: CASSSYKGEKLFF. The CDR3 nucleotides are TGTGCCAGCAGTTCCTACAAGGGGGAAAAACTGTTTTTT. The chain carries TRBV27 and TRBJ1-4; a weak D match, TRBD1 (5 bases). Germline CDR1 reads MNHEY; CDR2 reads SMNVEV (reference sequence). The V end lost 4 bases, the J end lost 8 bases, and 11 bases lay between the germline ends. The CDR3 runs 13 residues.

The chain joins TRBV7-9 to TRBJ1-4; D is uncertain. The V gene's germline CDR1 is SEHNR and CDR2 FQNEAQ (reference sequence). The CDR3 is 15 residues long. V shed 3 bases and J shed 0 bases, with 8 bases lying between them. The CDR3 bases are TGTGCCAGCAGCTTCCTCAGTGCAACTAATGAAAAACTGTTTTTT. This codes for CASSFLSATNEKLFF.

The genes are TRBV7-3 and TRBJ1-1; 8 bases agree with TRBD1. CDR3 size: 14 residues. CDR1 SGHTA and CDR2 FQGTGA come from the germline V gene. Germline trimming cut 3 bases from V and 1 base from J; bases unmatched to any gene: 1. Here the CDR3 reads CASSLGTGNTEAFF. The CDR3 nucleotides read TGTGCCAGCAGCTTGGGGACAGGGAACACTGAAGCTTTCTTT.

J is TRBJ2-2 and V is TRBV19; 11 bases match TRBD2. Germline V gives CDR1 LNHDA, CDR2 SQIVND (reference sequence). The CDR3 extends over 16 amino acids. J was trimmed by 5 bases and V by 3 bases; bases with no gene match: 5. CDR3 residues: CASSMTSGDDTGELFF. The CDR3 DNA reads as TGTGCCAGTAGTATGACTAGCGGGGATGATACCGGGGAGCTGTTTTTT.

The CDR3 nucleotides are TGTGCCAGCAGACCAGACAGGGGGTACAATGAGCAGTTCTTC. It specifies CASRPDRGYNEQFF. The V call is TRBV7-3, the J call TRBJ2-1; TRBD1 matches at 9 bases. This CDR3 spans 14 amino acids. Germline assignment: CDR1 SGHTA and CDR2 FQGTGA. J gave up 4 bases and V 6 bases, and 4 bases lay outside the gene matches.

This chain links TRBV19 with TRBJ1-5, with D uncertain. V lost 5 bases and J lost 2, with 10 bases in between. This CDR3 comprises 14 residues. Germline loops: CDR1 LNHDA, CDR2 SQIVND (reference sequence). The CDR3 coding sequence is TGTGCCAGTAGTCCGTCACGGGGCAATCAGCCCCAGCATTTT. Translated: CASSPSRGNQPQHF.

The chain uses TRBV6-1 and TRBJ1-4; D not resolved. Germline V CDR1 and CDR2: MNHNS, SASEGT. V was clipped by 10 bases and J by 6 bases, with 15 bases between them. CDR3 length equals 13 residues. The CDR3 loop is CAIRPRRDEKLFF. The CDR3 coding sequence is TGTGCCATTCGACCGAGAAGGGATGAAAAACTGTTTTTT.

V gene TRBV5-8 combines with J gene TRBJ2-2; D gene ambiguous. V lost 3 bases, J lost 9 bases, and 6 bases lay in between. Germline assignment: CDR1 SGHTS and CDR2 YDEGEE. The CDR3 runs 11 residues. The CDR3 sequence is CASSSTRELFF. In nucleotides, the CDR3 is TGTGCCAGCAGCTCGACGAGGGAGCTGTTTTTT.

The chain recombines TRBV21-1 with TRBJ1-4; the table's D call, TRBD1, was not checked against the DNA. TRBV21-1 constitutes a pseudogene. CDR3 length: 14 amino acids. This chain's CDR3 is CASSKQGAGEKLFF. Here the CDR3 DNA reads TGTGCCAGCAGCAAACAGGGGGCCGGTGAAAAACTGTTTTTT.

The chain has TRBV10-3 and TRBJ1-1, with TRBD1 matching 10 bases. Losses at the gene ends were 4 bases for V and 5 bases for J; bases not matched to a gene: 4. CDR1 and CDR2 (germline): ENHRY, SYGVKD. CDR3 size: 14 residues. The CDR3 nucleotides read TGTGCCATCAGTGGGGGACAGGGGCAGACTGAAGCTTTCTTT. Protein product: CAISGGQGQTEAFF.

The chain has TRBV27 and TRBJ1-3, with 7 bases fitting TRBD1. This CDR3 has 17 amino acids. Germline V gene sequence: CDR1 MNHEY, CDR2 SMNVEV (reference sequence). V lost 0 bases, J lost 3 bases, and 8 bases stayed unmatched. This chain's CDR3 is CASSLSGKGASGNTIYF. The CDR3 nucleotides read TGTGCCAGCAGTTTATCGGGGAAGGGGGCGAGTGGAAACACCATATATTTT.

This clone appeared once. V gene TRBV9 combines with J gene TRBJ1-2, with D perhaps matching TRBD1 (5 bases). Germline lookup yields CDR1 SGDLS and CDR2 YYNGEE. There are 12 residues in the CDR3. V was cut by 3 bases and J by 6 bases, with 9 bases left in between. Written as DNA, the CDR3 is TGTGCCAGCAGCGCCGGACATAATGGCTACACCTTC. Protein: CASSAGHNGYTF.

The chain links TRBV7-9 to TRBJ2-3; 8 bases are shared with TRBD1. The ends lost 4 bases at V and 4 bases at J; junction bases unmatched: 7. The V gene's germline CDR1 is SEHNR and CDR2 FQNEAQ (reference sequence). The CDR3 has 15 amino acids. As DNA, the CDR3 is TGTGCCAGCAGCTCGTCAGGGGGCTCGGCAGATACGCAGTATTTT. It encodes CASSSSGGSADTQYF.

In DNA form, the CDR3 reads TGCAGCGTTGGGACAGGAGAAGAAGCTTTCTTT. It specifies CSVGTGEEAFF. This chain links TRBV29-1 with TRBJ1-1, with 7 positions matching TRBD1. V shed 4 bases, J shed 8 bases, and the junction held 4 bases outside the gene matches. CDR3 length: 11 residues. CDR1 is SQVTM and CDR2 is ANQGSEA in the germline V gene.

The CDR3 DNA sequence: TGTGCCAGCTCACCACCCGGGGGAAATCAGCCCCAGCATTTT. As protein: CASSPPGGNQPQHF. J is TRBJ1-5 and V is TRBV18, with D possibly being TRBD1 (5 bases). The CDR3 loop spans 14 amino acids. Germline CDR1 KGHSH, CDR2 LQKENI. V gave up 0 bases and J gave up 4 bases, with 7 bases separating them.

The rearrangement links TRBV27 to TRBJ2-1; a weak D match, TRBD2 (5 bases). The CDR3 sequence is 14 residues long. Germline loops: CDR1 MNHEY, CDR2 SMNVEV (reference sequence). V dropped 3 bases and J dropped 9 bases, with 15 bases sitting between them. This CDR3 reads CASSFSPVRGEQFF. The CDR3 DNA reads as TGTGCCAGCAGTTTCTCCCCCGTTCGGGGTGAGCAGTTCTTC.

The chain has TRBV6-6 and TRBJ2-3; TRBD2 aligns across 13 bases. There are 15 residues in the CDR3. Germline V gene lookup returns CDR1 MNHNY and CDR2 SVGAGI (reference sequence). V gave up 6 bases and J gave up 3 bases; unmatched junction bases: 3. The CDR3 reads CASRGTSGVTDTQYF. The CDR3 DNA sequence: TGTGCCAGCAGGGGGACTAGCGGGGTAACAGATACGCAGTATTTT.

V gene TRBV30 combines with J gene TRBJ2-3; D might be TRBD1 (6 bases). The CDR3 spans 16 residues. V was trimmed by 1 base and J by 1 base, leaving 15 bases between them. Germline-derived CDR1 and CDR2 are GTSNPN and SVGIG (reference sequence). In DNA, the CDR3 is TGTGCCTGGAGTGGTCAACAGGGCCTTGGCACAGATACGCAGTATTTT. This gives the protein CAWSGQQGLGTDTQYF.

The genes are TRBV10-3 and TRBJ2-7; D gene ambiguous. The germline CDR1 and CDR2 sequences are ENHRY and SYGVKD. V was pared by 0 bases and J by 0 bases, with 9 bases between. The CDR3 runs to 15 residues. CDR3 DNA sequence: TGTGCCATCAGTGAGTCAGACGGGTTCTCCTACGAGCAGTACTTC. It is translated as CAISESDGFSYEQYF.

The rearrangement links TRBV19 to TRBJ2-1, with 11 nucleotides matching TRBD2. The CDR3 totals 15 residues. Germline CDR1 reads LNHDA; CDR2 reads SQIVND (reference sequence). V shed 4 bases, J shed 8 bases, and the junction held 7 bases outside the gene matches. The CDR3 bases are TGTGCCAGTAGTAAACTAGCGGGAGCATTCGATGAGCAGTTCTTC. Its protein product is CASSKLAGAFDEQFF.

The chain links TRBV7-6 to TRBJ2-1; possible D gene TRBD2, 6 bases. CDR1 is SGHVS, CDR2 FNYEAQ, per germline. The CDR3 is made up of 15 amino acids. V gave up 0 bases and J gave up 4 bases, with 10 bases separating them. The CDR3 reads CASSLAVEGYNEQFF. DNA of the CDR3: TGTGCCAGCAGCTTAGCGGTGGAGGGGTACAATGAGCAGTTCTTC.